What follows are 9 T cell receptor beta chains derived from one specimen sequenced in a study of CD8 T cells in ankylosing spondylitis listed by TCRdb under 2017. Libraries were made using 5' RACE. Sequencing relied on an Illumina HiSeq 2500. In-frame beta chains were kept once TCRdb had trimmed the public reads at Q25 with fastp and called clones with MiXCR. Identical CDR3 proteins give one entry, which carries the most common genes and DNA. This sample lists 250,000 or so distinct CDR3 sequences; approximately 24% were detected once. 0.6% to 0.75% of the sample rests with the top ten. The specimen was blood, either unsorted or a sorted T cell fraction (not recorded which). The receptors derive from a male donor with ankylosing spondylitis or in good health (not recorded which).

This clonotype came up a few times. The chain links TRBV12-3 or TRBV12-4 to TRBJ2-1; D assignment may be TRBD1 or TRBD2 (5 bases each). The CDR3 is 16 amino acids. Trimming took 7 bases from V and 6 from J, leaving 22 bases between them. DNA for the CDR3: TGTGCCAGCACCAATTCCGACGGGACCCTAGGCAATGAGCAGTTCTTC. Translated, it gives CASTNSDGTLGNEQFF.

This clonotype has a count of ten or more. The V call is TRBV12-3 or TRBV12-4, the J call TRBJ2-1, with 9 bases that match TRBD1. With V trimmed by 6 bases and J by 3 bases, 6 bases remained unmatched. The length of the CDR3 is 15 residues. The CDR3 region has the DNA TGTGCCAGCAGAGATCCGGGACAGGGCTACAATGAGCAGTTCTTC. Translating it yields CASRDPGQGYNEQFF.

This rearrangement joins TRBV6-1 to TRBJ1-5; D might be TRBD1 (5 bases). This CDR3 spans 17 amino acids. V lost 6 bases to trimming and J lost 2 bases, with 20 bases between them. Germline assignment: CDR1 MNHNS and CDR2 SASEGT. The CDR3 protein is CASSTNRRPGGNQPQHF. The CDR3 bases are TGTGCCAGCAGCACTAACAGGAGGCCGGGAGGCAATCAGCCCCAGCATTTT.

DNA for the CDR3: TGTGCCACGTGGAGAGGGGGAAACATTCAGTACTTC. Translating gives CATWRGGNIQYF. This chain connects TRBV30 to TRBJ2-4; D perhaps matches TRBD1 (6 bases). V lost 8 bases and J 6 bases, leaving 14 bases between the germline ends. The CDR3 runs to 12 residues. CDR1 and CDR2 from the germline V gene are GTSNPN and SVGIG (reference sequence).

This chain uses TRBV5-1 with TRBJ2-3; a weak D match, TRBD1 (6 bases). This CDR3 contains 12 residues. Between the trimmed V and J ends, which lost 1 base and 11 bases, there was a span of 11 bases. Germline CDR1 is SGHRS and CDR2 is YFSETQ. CDR3 in amino acids: CASSLPKGEQYF. Written as DNA, the CDR3 is TGCGCCAGCAGCTTGCCAAAGGGGGAGCAGTATTTT.

The chain employs TRBV30 and TRBJ1-2, with 7 nucleotides matching TRBD1. Trimming took 3 bases from V and 5 from J; bases not matched to a gene: 9. Germline-derived CDR1 and CDR2 are GTSNPN and SVGIG (reference sequence). The CDR3 length is 14 residues. The CDR3 here is CAWRPRQGGYGYTF. The CDR3 DNA is TGTGCCTGGAGGCCTAGACAGGGAGGGTATGGCTACACCTTC. The full variable domain, rest sourced from reference TRBV30 and TRBJ1-2, is SQTIHQWPATLVQPVGSPLSLECTVEGTSNPNLYWYRQAAGRGLQLLFYSVGIGQISSEVPQNLSASRPQDRQFILSSKKLLLSDSGFYLCAWRPRQGGYGYTFGSGTRLTVV.

The table lists this clonotype with many counts. The genes are TRBV12-3 or TRBV12-4 and TRBJ2-7; the D gene is possibly TRBD2 (6 bases). Trimming shortened V by 6 bases and J by 0 bases, and 15 bases separated the two germline ends. The length of the CDR3 is 15 residues. CDR3 sequence: CASRRGTDNSYEQYF. As DNA, the CDR3 is TGTGCCAGCAGGCGCGGGACGGATAACTCCTACGAGCAGTACTTC.

This clonotype was observed many times. The J gene is TRBJ1-1, the V gene TRBV5-1, with 9 bases identical to TRBD1. With 5 bases clipped from V and 4 bases from J, the junction kept 3 bases outside the gene matches. This CDR3 spans 13 amino acids. In germline, CDR1 is SGHRS, CDR2 YFSETQ. CDR3 residues: CASRGQGSTEAFF. The CDR3 coding sequence is TGCGCCAGCAGGGGACAGGGCTCCACTGAAGCTTTCTTT.

The chain joins TRBV10-3 to TRBJ1-2; no firm D call. Trimming took 10 bases from V and 4 from J, leaving 19 bases between them. This CDR3 region has 14 residues. Germline CDR1 ENHRY, CDR2 SYGVKD. CDR3 sequence reads: CATQETLRGYGYTF. The CDR3 nucleotides read TGTGCCACCCAAGAGACCCTACGGGGCTATGGCTACACCTTC.